Shown below are 2 T cell receptor beta chains from a single sample sequenced in a study of blood T cells in healthy people across ages. The authors ran a second PCR of roughly 6 to 12 cycles using a sample-barcoded 5' primer and a J-beta primer mix. TCRdb processed the 5' RACE reads anew with MiXCR; each CDR3 protein has one entry. The sample holds just under 750,000 distinct CDR3 sequences, over 20% seen once. Sample: blood. The receptors here all came from a man between 65 and 85 years old in good health.

The chain uses TRBV6-5 and TRBJ2-1; 10 bases fit TRBD2. The CDR3 is made up of 18 amino acids. Losses at the gene ends were 2 bases for V and 1 base for J; bases not matched to a gene: 8. Germline V gene sequence: CDR1 MNHEY, CDR2 SVGAGI. The chain's CDR3 is CASSYLSSGSFSYNEQFF. In DNA form, the CDR3 reads TGTGCCAGCAGTTACCTGTCTAGCGGGAGTTTTTCCTACAATGAGCAGTTCTTC.

This rearrangement joins TRBV12-3 or TRBV12-4 to TRBJ1-2; D may be TRBD1 (6 bases). V was shortened by 2 bases and J by 5 bases, with 9 bases between the two germline ends. There are 13 residues in the CDR3. DNA for the CDR3: TGTGCCAGCAGTTTACAGGGGTGGTATGGCTACACCTTC. The encoded protein is CASSLQGWYGYTF.